Below, 27 T cell receptor beta chains from the same sample are listed, as sequenced in a study of glioma-infiltrating T cells after dendritic cell vaccination. Using immunoSEQ multiplex PCR, the repertoire was profiled, and TCRdb retains in-frame clones only, with some absent. The sample contains 80,000 to 95,000 clones, around 84% of which appear only once. Documented time point: after dendritic cell vaccination, including at tumor progression/relapse. Source: blood, taken after dendritic cell vaccination. The receptors here all came from a human donor with glioblastoma.

The V and J genes are TRBV4-1 and TRBJ1-2; tentatively, D is TRBD1 (6 bases). The CDR3 length is 16 residues. The V and J ends lost 0 bases and 7 bases respectively, with 18 bases between them. CDR1 is MGHRA and CDR2 is YSYEKL in the germline V gene. CDR3 sequence: CASSQDPAGGRSGYTF. The CDR3 DNA sequence: TGCGCCAGCAGCCAAGATCCCGCCGGGGGGCGGAGTGGCTACACCTTC.

V is TRBV6-5 and J is TRBJ1-6, with D maybe TRBD1 (5 bases). The germline CDR1 and CDR2 sequences are MNHEY and SVGAGI. CDR3 size: 15 residues. V lost 0 bases and J lost 6, with 9 bases in between. The CDR3 spells CASSYSDRVNSPLHF. In nucleotides, the CDR3 is TGTGCCAGCAGTTACTCCGACAGAGTTAATTCACCCCTCCACTTT.

The chain has TRBV5-1 and TRBJ2-3, with 7 bases matching TRBD2. The trim removed 4 bases at V and 4 bases at J, leaving 3 bases unmatched. The length of the CDR3 is 13 residues. Germline V gives CDR1 SGHRS, CDR2 YFSETQ. For the CDR3, the DNA is TGCGCCAGCAGCGACGGGAGGTCAGATACGCAGTATTTT. Protein sequence: CASSDGRSDTQYF.

As for this clone: The junction and the germline gene differ at one end; a read error may be behind it. The chain has TRBV4-3 and TRBJ2-1; 13 bases map to TRBD2. The CDR3 runs to 16 residues. Per germline, CDR1 LGHNA and CDR2 YSLEER. The CDR3 nucleotides are TGCGCCAGCAGCCAAGATTGGACTAGCGGGGGCCGGATGATGATCTTC. Protein sequence: CASSQDWTSGGRMMIF.

The rearrangement links TRBV29-1 to TRBJ2-1; 10 bases map to TRBD1. CDR3 length equals 13 residues. Trimming cost V 6 bases and J 7 bases; bases outside gene matches: 6. In germline, CDR1 is SQVTM, CDR2 ANQGSEA. The CDR3 region is CSVARDRGNEQFF. CDR3 coding DNA: TGCAGCGTGGCCCGGGACAGGGGTAATGAGCAGTTCTTC.

On this clone: The CDR3 ends on some other residue instead of the conserved phenylalanine or tryptophan, so this is likely a read error. The DNA is omitted, as the CDR3 cannot be located on it reliably, and the CDR3 follows TCRdb's listing. V gene TRBV21-1 combines with J gene TRBJ2-7; the tabulated D call, TRBD1, remains unverified against the DNA. TRBV21-1 is reported as a pseudogene. The CDR3 sequence runs 11 residues, both termini included. The chain's CDR3 is CASSKIGHLLT.

The chain is built from TRBV19 and TRBJ2-7, with TRBD2 as a possible D gene (6 bases). The germline V gene has CDR1 LNHDA and CDR2 SQIVND (reference sequence). V was trimmed by 5 bases and J by 2 bases, leaving 13 bases between them. CDR3 size: 14 residues. The CDR3 nucleotides read TGTGCCAGTAGTCCGGGGGACCGACCCTACGAGCAGTACTTC. Translated: CASSPGDRPYEQYF.

V is TRBV7-3 and J is TRBJ2-1; 9 bases agree with TRBD1. The germline CDR1 and CDR2 sequences are SGHTA and FQGTGA. The CDR3 consists of 15 residues. J was trimmed by 5 bases and V by 3 bases; bases with no gene match: 5. The CDR3: CASSFRDRVNNEQFF. Written as DNA, the CDR3 is TGTGCCAGCAGCTTTCGGGACAGGGTGAACAATGAGCAGTTCTTC.

The chain uses TRBV18 and TRBJ1-2; D gene unclear. Germline V lookup: CDR1 KGHSH, CDR2 LQKENI. Trimming stripped 3 bases from V and 2 bases from J, with 10 bases between. The CDR3 covers 14 residues. The CDR3 region is CASSPGSGNYGYTF. As DNA, the CDR3 is TGTGCCAGCTCACCCGGTTCAGGAAACTATGGCTACACCTTC.

This chain links TRBV19 with TRBJ1-5; weak D call: TRBD1 (6 bases). This CDR3 contains 16 residues. V lost 7 bases and J 7 bases, leaving 23 bases between the germline ends. In germline, CDR1 is LNHDA, CDR2 SQIVND (reference sequence). The CDR3 protein is CASTRVGTQGRQPQHF. The CDR3 DNA reads TGTGCCAGTACACGGGTTGGGACACAAGGAAGGCAGCCCCAGCATTTT.

This clone was seen only once. The J gene is TRBJ2-5, the V gene TRBV4-2; 10 bases are shared with TRBD2. Germline CDR1 reads LGHNA; CDR2 reads YNFKEQ. Trimming at V came to 1 base and at J to 4 bases, leaving 9 bases not matched to a gene. The CDR3 extends over 17 amino acids. CDR3 coding DNA: TGTGCCAGCAGCCAAGTACTAGCGGGACGCCGTGGAGAGACCCAGTACTTC. It encodes CASSQVLAGRRGETQYF.

The chain joins TRBV5-4 to TRBJ2-3; TRBD2 matches 9 bases. This CDR3 region has 14 residues. V lost 5 bases to trimming and J lost 4 bases; unmatched junction nucleotides: 5. From germline, CDR1 is SGHNT and CDR2 YYREEE (reference sequence). This CDR3 reads CASRGGGASDTQYF. CDR3 DNA: TGTGCCAGCAGAGGCGGGGGGGCGTCAGATACGCAGTATTTT.

This rearrangement joins TRBV2 to TRBJ1-5; a weak D match, TRBD1 (6 bases). The CDR3 has 14 amino acids. CDR1 and CDR2 (germline): SNHLY, FYNNEI. V dropped 6 bases and J dropped 3 bases, with 12 bases sitting between them. The CDR3 here is CASRQNRVNQPQHF. The CDR3 DNA is TGTGCCAGCAGGCAAAACAGGGTCAATCAGCCCCAGCATTTT.

V is TRBV9 and J is TRBJ2-3; TRBD1 matches at 9 bases. This CDR3 has 18 amino acids. V trimming: 4 bases; J trimming: 0 bases; junction bases outside the gene matches: 12. The germline CDR1 and CDR2 sequences are SGDLS and YYNGEE. CDR3 sequence reads: CASSTRGQGVFSTDTQYF. The CDR3 nucleotides are TGTGCCAGCAGCACCCGGGGACAGGGTGTTTTTAGCACAGATACGCAGTATTTT.

This clone came up once. V gene TRBV4-1 combines with J gene TRBJ2-7; D remains ambiguous. V was pared by 2 bases and J by 3 bases, with 8 bases between. CDR3 length: 13 amino acids. CDR1 and CDR2 from the germline V gene are MGHRA and YSYEKL. CDR3 loop: CASSQRVSYEQYF. The CDR3 DNA is TGCGCCAGCAGCCAACGGGTGAGCTACGAGCAGTACTTC.

In its sample, this clone ranks as medium-sized (0.01 to 0.1%). This rearrangement joins TRBV7-9 to TRBJ1-3; no definite D call. CDR3 length: 17 amino acids. Trimming stripped 2 bases from V and 1 base from J, with 15 bases between. Germline CDR1 is SEHNR and CDR2 is FQNEAQ (reference sequence). The CDR3 DNA sequence: TGTGCCAGCAGCTTAATCCCGGGAGAGAGGTCTGGAAACACCATATATTTT. Residues: CASSLIPGERSGNTIYF. The complete variable domain, with remaining parts taken from reference TRBV7-9 and TRBJ1-3, reads DTGVSQNPRHKITKRGQNVTFRCDPISEHNRLYWYRQTLGQGPEFLTYFQNEAQLEKSRLLSDRFSAERPKGSFSTLEIQRTEQGDSAMYLCASSLIPGERSGNTIYFGEGSWLTVV.

This chain joins TRBV19 and TRBJ2-2; weak D call: TRBD2 (5 bases). CDR1 is LNHDA, CDR2 SQIVND, per germline (reference sequence). The CDR3 is 16 amino acids. V was clipped by 9 bases and J by 1 base, with 18 bases between them. Here the CDR3 DNA reads TGTGCCAGCAACCTGGCGGCTAGCCGGAACACCGGGGAGCTGTTTTTT. Translated, it gives CASNLAASRNTGELFF.

The chain has TRBV6-6 and TRBJ1-2; 8 bases are a match to TRBD1. This CDR3 has 14 amino acids. The trim removed 6 bases at V and 1 base at J, leaving 4 bases unmatched. Per germline, CDR1 MNHNY and CDR2 SVGAGI (reference sequence). CDR3 nucleotides: TGTGCCAGCAGCAGGACAGGGATTAACTATGGCTACACCTTC. Residues: CASSRTGINYGYTF.

This sequence joins TRBV19 and TRBJ2-7; TRBD1 matches at 8 bases. Germline V gene data show CDR1 as LNHDA and CDR2 as SQIVND (reference sequence). The CDR3 runs 14 residues. Trimming took 2 bases from V and 2 from J; bases not matched to a gene: 2. CDR3 loop: CASSIQGAAYEQYF. CDR3 DNA sequence: TGTGCCAGTAGTATACAGGGGGCAGCCTACGAGCAGTACTTC.

V and J are TRBV9 and TRBJ1-1, with D possibly matching TRBD1 (6 bases). The germline V gene encodes CDR1 SGDLS and CDR2 YYNGEE. V lost 0 bases and J lost 8, with 11 bases in between. CDR3 length: 13 amino acids. The CDR3 protein is CASSVATTGEAFF. The CDR3 nucleotides read TGTGCCAGCAGCGTAGCTACGACAGGCGAAGCTTTCTTT.

This clone appeared once. The chain couples TRBV25-1 to TRBJ2-1; 8 nucleotides align to TRBD2. The CDR3 loop spans 14 amino acids. Germline V gene data show CDR1 as MGHDK and CDR2 as SYGVNS. Unmatched junction bases numbered 7, after V lost 5 bases and J lost 7 bases. CDR3 sequence reads: CASSWSGRDNEQFF. CDR3 bases: TGTGCCAGCAGTTGGTCCGGGAGGGATAATGAGCAGTTCTTC.

The chain carries TRBV7-3 and TRBJ2-2, with 7 bases that match TRBD2. This CDR3 contains 14 residues. The junction had 2 bases not matched to a gene; V was cut back by 2 bases and J by 5 bases. Germline lookup yields CDR1 SGHTA and CDR2 FQGTGA. This CDR3 reads CASSLGGSTGELFF. The DNA for the CDR3 is TGTGCCAGCAGCTTAGGCGGGAGTACCGGGGAGCTGTTTTTT.

This clone has just a few counts. The rearrangement uses TRBV6-6 and TRBJ1-1, with 8 bases matching TRBD1. The CDR3 covers 14 residues. Unmatched junction bases numbered 3, after V lost 6 bases and J lost 0 bases. The germline V gene encodes CDR1 MNHNY and CDR2 SVGAGI (reference sequence). The CDR3 loop is CASSQGAMNTEAFF. For the CDR3, the DNA is TGTGCCAGCAGCCAGGGGGCCATGAACACTGAAGCTTTCTTT.

The chain has TRBV28 and TRBJ2-5; 14 bases agree with TRBD2. Near its end, the DNA agrees better with TRBJ2-7, so the J call may be wrong. The CDR3 runs to 15 residues. Germline V CDR1 and CDR2: MDHEN, SYDVKM. In nucleotides, the CDR3 is TGTGCCAGCAGTTCGACTAGCGGGAGGGCCAGCGAGCAGTACTTC. It specifies CASSSTSGRASEQYF.

This sequence joins TRBV9 and TRBJ2-1; weak D call: TRBD1 (5 bases). Germline values: CDR1 SGDLS, CDR2 YYNGEE. Trimming shortened V by 0 bases and J by 5 bases, and 12 bases separated the two germline ends. The CDR3 runs to 15 residues. The CDR3 loop is CASSVDPSGNNEQFF. CDR3 nucleotide sequence: TGTGCCAGCAGCGTAGATCCGTCAGGGAACAATGAGCAGTTCTTC.

The chain employs TRBV6-5 and TRBJ2-7, with 8 bases matching TRBD2. Germline V CDR1 and CDR2: MNHEY, SVGAGI. The CDR3 sequence is 16 residues long. V lost 0 bases, J lost 3 bases, and 7 bases stayed unmatched. This chain's CDR3 is CASSYSGREVHYEQYF. As DNA, the CDR3 is TGTGCCAGCAGTTACTCCGGGCGGGAGGTACACTACGAGCAGTACTTC.

The rearrangement joins TRBV7-2 to TRBJ2-7; the match to TRBD2 covers 11 bases. Germline-derived CDR1 and CDR2 are SGHTA and FQGNSA. V gave up 0 bases and J gave up 0 bases; unmatched junction bases: 1. The CDR3 loop spans 16 amino acids. CDR3 region: CASSLALAGGSYEQYF. The CDR3 DNA follows: TGTGCCAGCAGCTTAGCTCTAGCGGGAGGCTCCTACGAGCAGTACTTC.